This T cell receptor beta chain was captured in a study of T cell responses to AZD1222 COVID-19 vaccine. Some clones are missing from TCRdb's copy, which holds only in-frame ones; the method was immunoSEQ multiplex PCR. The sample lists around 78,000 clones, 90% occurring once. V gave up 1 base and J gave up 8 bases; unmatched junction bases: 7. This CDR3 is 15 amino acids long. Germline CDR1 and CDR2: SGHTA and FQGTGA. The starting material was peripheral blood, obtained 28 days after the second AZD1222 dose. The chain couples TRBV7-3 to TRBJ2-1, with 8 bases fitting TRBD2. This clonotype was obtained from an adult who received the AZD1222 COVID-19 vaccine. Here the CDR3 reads CASSLIHRRGDEQFF. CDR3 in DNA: TGTGCCAGCAGCTTAATTCACAGGCGGGGGGATGAGCAGTTCTTC.